Listed below are T cell receptor beta chains from one sample, sequenced in a study of technical replicates of blood from several donors. Some clones are missing from TCRdb's copy, which holds only in-frame ones; the method was immunoSEQ multiplex PCR. The sample records about 75,000 clones, about 90% being singletons. Sequences were obtained from T cells isolated from PBMCs. Source of these receptors: a human donor in good health. The conserved cysteine and the conserved F or W are not part of the CDR3 here. Some rows mark clone size as missing; the rest say once, few, many or name a class of expanded clone.

cdr3_length | v_call | clone_size | cdr3_aa
14 | TRBV7-9 | . | ASSERGGTGPEKLF
12 | TRBV19 | . | ASSIGQNNYGYT
15 | TRBV28 | . | ASSRPTTGANTGELF
12 | TRBV19 | . | ASSILALGSGYT
11 | TRBV28 | once | ASSPLRGRIQY
13 | TRBV5-6 | once | ASSFRDRVYNEQF
13 | TRBV5-4 | . | ASSPLGQGVHEQY
14 | TRBV4-2 | . | ASSQDTGSGANVLT
14 | TRBV5-1 | . | ASSVTALSGANVLT
15 | TRBV19 | . | ASFQPGGTIPDYGYT